This TCR beta chain was documented in a study of radiotherapy plus CTLA-4 blockade in lung cancer. Study overall: Objective responses occurred in around 18% of patients; around 30% had disease control.

Focal radiation plus CTLA-4 blockade with ipilimumab was administered to patients who had chemo-refractory metastatic non-small-cell lung cancer. Study conclusions and caveats: Early clonal dynamics of blood T cells, together with interferon-beta, were reported as the best response predictor. The study found tumor-derived TCR clones expanded in blood after radiotherapy plus ipilimumab.

Profiled with immunoSEQ multiplex PCR; TCRdb holds only in-frame clones, not every one. The table has some 90,000 clones, approximately 83% seen once. The germline V and J ends were trimmed by 1 base and 5 bases, with 10 bases remaining between them. Germline lookup yields CDR1 SGHNT and CDR2 YYREEE (reference sequence). The CDR3 has 14 residues. For this clone: Its antigen is as yet unknown.

The starting material was peripheral blood, obtained from a patient treated with radiotherapy plus ipilimumab. The TCR comes from a human donor with non-small cell lung cancer who had a partial response to radiotherapy plus ipilimumab. The rearrangement links TRBV5-4 to TRBJ2-1, with D possibly TRBD2 on 5 matching bases. The CDR3, as DNA: TGTGCCAGCAGCTTGATACTAGGAGACAATGAGCAGTTCTTC. Translated, it gives CASSLILGDNEQFF.